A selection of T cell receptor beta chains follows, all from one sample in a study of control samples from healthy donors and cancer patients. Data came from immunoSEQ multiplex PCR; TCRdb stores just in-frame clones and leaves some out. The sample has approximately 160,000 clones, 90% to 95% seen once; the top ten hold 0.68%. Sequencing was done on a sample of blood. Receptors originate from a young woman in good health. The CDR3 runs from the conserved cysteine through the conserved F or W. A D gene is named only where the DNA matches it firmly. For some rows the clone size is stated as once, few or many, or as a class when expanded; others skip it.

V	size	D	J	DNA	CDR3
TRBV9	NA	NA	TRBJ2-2	TGTGCCAGCAGCTCAACAACGGCCCTCGCCGGGGAGCTGTTTTTT	CASSSTTALAGELFF
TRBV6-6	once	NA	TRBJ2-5	TGTGCCAGCAGTTACGGGGCAGGGGGAGGAGAGACCCAGTACTTC	CASSYGAGGGETQYF
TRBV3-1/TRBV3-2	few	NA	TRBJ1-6	TGTGCCAGCAGCCAAGAAATCGGCAGAAGATCACCCCTCCACTTT	CASSQEIGRRSPLHF
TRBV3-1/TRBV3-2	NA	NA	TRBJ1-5	TGTGCCAGCAGCCAAGCGGCGACAAACAATCAGCCCCAGCATTTT	CASSQAATNNQPQHF
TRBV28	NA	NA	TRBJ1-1	TGTGCCAGCACCGCTCGACTGGGCAGGGCGAGGAGGAGGACTGAAGCTTTCTTT	CASTARLGRARRRTEAFF
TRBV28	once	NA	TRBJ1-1	TGTGCCAGCAGTTCCGGGCCGAACACTGAAGCTTTCTTT	CASSSGPNTEAFF
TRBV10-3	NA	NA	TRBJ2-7	TGTGCCATCATGGCCACACCAACCTACGAGCAGTACTTC	CAIMATPTYEQYF
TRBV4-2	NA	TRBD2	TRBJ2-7	TGTGCCAGCAGCCAAGGGGACTATGGAGGGAACGAGCAGTACTTC	CASSQGDYGGNEQYF
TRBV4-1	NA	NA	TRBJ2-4	TGCGCCAGCAGCCAAGGTGTAGCTTGGGGGGCCAAAAACATTCAGTACTTC	CASSQGVAWGAKNIQYF
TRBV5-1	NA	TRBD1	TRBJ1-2	TGCGCCAGCAGCTTGGGGGACAGGGACTATGGCTACACCTTC	CASSLGDRDYGYTF
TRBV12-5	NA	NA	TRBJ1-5	TGTGCTAGCTCGGACAGTAATCAGCCCCAGCATTTT	CASSDSNQPQHF
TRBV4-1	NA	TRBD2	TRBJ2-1	TGCGCCAGCAGAGAGCGGGAGGGGTACAATGAGCAGTTCTTC	CASREREGYNEQFF
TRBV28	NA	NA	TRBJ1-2	TGTGCCAGCAGCCTAGAGGACAGTCTATTAGGCTACACCTTC	CASSLEDSLLGYTF
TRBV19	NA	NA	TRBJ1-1	TGTGCCAGTAGTTTAGGGGTGAACACTGAAGCTTTCTTT	CASSLGVNTEAFF
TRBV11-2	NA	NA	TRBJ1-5	TGTGCCAGCAGCCCAGGGACCCGCAGGGGCCAGCCCCAGCATTTT	CASSPGTRRGQPQHF
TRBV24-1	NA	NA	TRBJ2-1	TGTGCCACCAGTGCCCGGGGAAGGGGCACCAGCTCCTACAATGAGCAGTTCTTC	CATSARGRGTSSYNEQFF
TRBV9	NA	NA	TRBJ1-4	TGTGCCAGCAGCGCCCTGGGCGGGGTGGCTAATGAAAAACTGTTTTTT	CASSALGGVANEKLFF
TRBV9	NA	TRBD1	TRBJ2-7	TGTGCCAGCAGCGTAGGTCGGACAGGGGGGTACGAGCAGTACTTC	CASSVGRTGGYEQYF
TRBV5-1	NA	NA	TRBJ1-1	TGCGCCAGCAGCTTGGCCACAGGAGGAAACACTGAAGCTTTCTTT	CASSLATGGNTEAFF
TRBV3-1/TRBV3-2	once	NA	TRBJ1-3	TGTGCCAGCAGCCAAGGTTTGGCGGGGGGCATATATTTT	CASSQGLAGGIYF
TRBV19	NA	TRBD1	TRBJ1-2	TGTGCCAGTATTGCGGGACAGGGGGACCCTGGGTATGGCTACACCTTC	CASIAGQGDPGYGYTF
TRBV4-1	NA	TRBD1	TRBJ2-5	TGCGCCAGCAGCCGCCCCGGACGGGACAGGGGTAGGACCCAGTACTTC	CASSRPGRDRGRTQYF
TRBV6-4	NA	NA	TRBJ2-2	TGTGCCAGCAGTGACTCAGGGCAGGGGCTGCAGCTGTTTTTT	CASSDSGQGLQLFF
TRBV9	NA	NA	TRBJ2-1	TGTGCCAGCAGCGTAGGTCCGAGCGGCCTCTACAATGAGCAGTTCTTC	CASSVGPSGLYNEQFF
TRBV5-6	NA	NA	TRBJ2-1	TGTGCCAGCAGCTTAACCCTCCGGGACGAGCAGTTCTTC	CASSLTLRDEQFF
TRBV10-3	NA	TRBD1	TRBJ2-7	TGTGCCATCAGTGAGGACAGGGCAGGCTCCTACGAGCAGTACTTC	CAISEDRAGSYEQYF
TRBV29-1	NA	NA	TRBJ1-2	TGCAGCTCCCTTCTCGCTAACTATGGCTACACCTTC	CSSLLANYGYTF
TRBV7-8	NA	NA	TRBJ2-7	TGTGCCAGCAGCTCAATGGCAGGAAGCTCCTACGAGCAGTACTTC	CASSSMAGSSYEQYF
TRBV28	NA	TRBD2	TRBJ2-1	TGTGCCAGCAGTTTAGGCGGTAGCGGGAGCTACAATGAGCAGTTCTTC	CASSLGGSGSYNEQFF
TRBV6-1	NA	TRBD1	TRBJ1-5	TGTGCCAGCAGTGCCCAATGGGCTGCGGGACAGGGGGCGGAACAGCCCCAGCATTTT	CASSAQWAAGQGAEQPQHF
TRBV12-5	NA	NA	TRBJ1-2	TGTGCTAGTGGTTTGGTAGGTGAAGCTAACTATGGCTACACCTTC	CASGLVGEANYGYTF
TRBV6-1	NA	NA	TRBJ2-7	TGTGCCAGCAGTGAAGCCCCTAGAGCCTACGAGCAGTACTTC	CASSEAPRAYEQYF
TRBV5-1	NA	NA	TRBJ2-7	TGCGCCAGCAGCTTGGACGGCTCCTACGAGCAGTACTTC	CASSLDGSYEQYF
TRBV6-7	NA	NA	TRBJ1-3	TGTGCCAGCAGCCTACAGGGCCTCGAGGGAAACACCATATATTTT	CASSLQGLEGNTIYF
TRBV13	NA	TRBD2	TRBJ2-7	TGTGCCAGCAGCTCCCCTAGCGGGAGGGAGAACGAGCAGTACTTC	CASSSPSGRENEQYF
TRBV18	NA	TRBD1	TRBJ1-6	TGTGCCAGCTCACCGGGGGGGACAGTTGATAATTCACCCCTCCACTTT	CASSPGGTVDNSPLHF
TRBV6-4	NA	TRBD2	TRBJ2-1	TGTGCCAGCAGTGACTCGCCTAGCGGGGAAAAGCAGTTCTTC	CASSDSPSGEKQFF
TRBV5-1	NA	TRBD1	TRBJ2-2	TGCGCCAGCAGCCGGAGAGGGGGCGACACCGGGGAGCTGTTTTTT	CASSRRGGDTGELFF
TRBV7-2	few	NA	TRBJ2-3	TGTGCCAGCAGCTTTGGACAGACGCCCGGAGATACGCAGTATTTT	CASSFGQTPGDTQYF
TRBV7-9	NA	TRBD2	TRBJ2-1	TGTGCCAGCAGCAGGGGAACTAGCGGGGCTTGGGATGAGCAGTTCTTC	CASSRGTSGAWDEQFF
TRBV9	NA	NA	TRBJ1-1	TGTGCCAGCAGCGTATCTACAGCGAACACTGAAGCTTTCTTT	CASSVSTANTEAFF
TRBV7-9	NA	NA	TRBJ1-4	TGTGCCGGCGGGGGGAGGACTAATGAAAAACTGTTTTTT	CAGGGRTNEKLFF
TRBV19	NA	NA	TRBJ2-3	TGTGCCAGTAGTATACGTGGGACTCCCTCCTCCGCAGATACGCAGTATTTT	CASSIRGTPSSADTQYF
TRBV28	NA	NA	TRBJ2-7	TGTGCCAGCAGTCCCCCGGGACCCGTTCTGTACTTC	CASSPPGPVLYF
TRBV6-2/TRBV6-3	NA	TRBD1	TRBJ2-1	TGTACCAGCAGTGCCACCGACAGGGGCCAGCAGTTCTTC	CTSSATDRGQQFF
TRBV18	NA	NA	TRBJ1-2	TGTGCCAGCTCGCCTGACAGGAACTATGGCTACACCTTC	CASSPDRNYGYTF
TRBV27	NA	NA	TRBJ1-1	TGTGCCAGCAGTTTTGGGGCAGGGCTGAACACTGAAGCTTTCTTT	CASSFGAGLNTEAFF
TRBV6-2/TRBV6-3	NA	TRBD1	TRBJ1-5	TGTGCCAGCAGTCGGCCGGGACAGGGTTATCAGCCCCAGCATTTT	CASSRPGQGYQPQHF
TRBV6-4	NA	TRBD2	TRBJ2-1	TGTGCCAGCTCGGGACTAGCTCTTGGTGAGCAGTTCTTC	CASSGLALGEQFF
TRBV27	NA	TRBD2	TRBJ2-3	TGTGCCAGCAGTTTTGACCAAGCGGGACTCAGCACAGATACGCAGTATTTT	CASSFDQAGLSTDTQYF
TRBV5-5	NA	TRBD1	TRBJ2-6	TGTGCAAGCGGGACAGGGGGAGTTGGGGCCAACGTCCTGACTTTC	CASGTGGVGANVLTF
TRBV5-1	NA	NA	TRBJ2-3	TGCGCCAGCAGCTTGTCCGGACATATCACAGATACGCAGTATTTT	CASSLSGHITDTQYF
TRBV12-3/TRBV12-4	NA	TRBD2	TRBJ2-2	TGTGCCAGCGGACTAGCGGGAATCCGGGAGCTGTTTTTT	CASGLAGIRELFF
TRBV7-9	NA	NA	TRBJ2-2	TGTGCCAGCAGCAAAGTGGGAGGGGGATTGAACACCGGGGAGCTGTTTTTT	CASSKVGGGLNTGELFF
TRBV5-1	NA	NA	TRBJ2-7	TGCGCCAGCAGTGAGGGGGGCACCTACGAGCAGTACTTC	CASSEGGTYEQYF
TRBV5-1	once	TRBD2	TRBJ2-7	TGCGCCAGTACACCGGGACTAGCGGGAGTTAGCTCCTACGAGCAGTACTTC	CASTPGLAGVSSYEQYF
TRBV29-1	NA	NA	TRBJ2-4	TGCAGCGTTGCCGGTAGAGCCAAAAACATTCAGTACTTC	CSVAGRAKNIQYF